The TCR beta chain described here comes from a study of monozygotic twins with inflammatory bowel disease. TCRdb derives one entry per CDR3 protein from the 5' RACE reads, leaving out DNA. The sample holds 330,000 or so distinct CDR3 sequences. Per germline, CDR1 SEHNR and CDR2 FQNEAQ (reference sequence). The CDR3 has 15 residues. The source material was blood. This receptor was taken from a human donor with ulcerative colitis or Crohn's disease, or a healthy co-twin of an affected twin (not recorded which). The chain recombines TRBV7-9 with TRBJ2-7; TCRdb's D gene call, TRBD2, goes unchecked for lack of DNA. This chain's CDR3 is CASSPNAGSSYEQYF.